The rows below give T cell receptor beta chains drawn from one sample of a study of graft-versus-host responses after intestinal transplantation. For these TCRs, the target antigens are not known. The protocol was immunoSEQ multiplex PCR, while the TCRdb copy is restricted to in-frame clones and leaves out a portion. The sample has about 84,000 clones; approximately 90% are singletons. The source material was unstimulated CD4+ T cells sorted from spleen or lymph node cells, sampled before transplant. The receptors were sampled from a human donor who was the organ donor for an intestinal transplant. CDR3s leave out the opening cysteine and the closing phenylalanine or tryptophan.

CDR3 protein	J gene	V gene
ASSKRPRGWTGELF	TRBJ2-2	TRBV21-1
ASSFALYQETQY	TRBJ2-5	TRBV7-8
ASSESRVAGRDIQY	TRBJ2-4	TRBV25-1
ASSLGSLRQGSPSNYGYT	TRBJ1-2	TRBV5-1
ASSLEAGGMNTEAF	TRBJ1-1	TRBV11-2
ASSLFTGYHGYT	TRBJ1-2	TRBV5-6
ASSPDAGLHGYT	TRBJ1-2	TRBV5-4
ASSLGGTKSYEQY	TRBJ2-7	TRBV5-4
ASRAIAGGGETQY	TRBJ2-5	TRBV6-5
ASSFQGLNTGELF	TRBJ2-2	TRBV27
ASSKTGGELAQY	TRBJ2-7	TRBV6-6
ASSSPDRVGL	TRBJ1-2	TRBV5-6
ASSLARETQY	TRBJ2-5	TRBV5-1
AIRPTGHSYEQY	TRBJ2-7	TRBV10-3
ASSQLSSGQGYEQY	TRBJ2-7	TRBV4-2
AISDLTEAF	TRBJ1-1	TRBV10-3
ASSLVPSGVSTDTQY	TRBJ2-3	TRBV5-1
SVEWGHGYT	TRBJ1-2	TRBV29-1
ASSGQGPYQPQH	TRBJ1-5	TRBV2
ASSPTGLAGGNKNIQY	TRBJ2-4	TRBV7-8
ASSPAGGGQPQH	TRBJ1-5	TRBV19
SVCPMRELETQY	TRBJ2-5	TRBV29-1
ASRAAERGISDTQY	TRBJ2-3	TRBV10-2
ASSPRVPTDTQY	TRBJ2-3	TRBV18
ASSSGVGPNEQF	TRBJ2-1	TRBV5-6
ASSQYGRVINEQF	TRBJ2-1	TRBV14
ASSRTGTSAYEQY	TRBJ2-7	TRBV5-1
ASSIDRGSGANVLT	TRBJ2-6	TRBV19
ASGAPGTVGMNTEAF	TRBJ1-1	TRBV12-5
ASSGGGGGKTQY	TRBJ2-5	TRBV9
ASGQRLSAGSPLH	TRBJ1-6	TRBV23-1
ASSLLGGIAGASQETQY	TRBJ2-5	TRBV7-3
ATSRGPTDGNQPQH	TRBJ1-5	TRBV15
ASSIDGRATEAF	TRBJ1-1	TRBV19
SATLLYEQY	TRBJ2-7	TRBV20-1
ASSRTGGKDEQY	TRBJ2-7	TRBV10-1
ASSRTGTVYNEQF	TRBJ2-1	TRBV11-2
AISEWGQIAF	TRBJ1-1	TRBV10-3
ASSLGRLARSYEQY	TRBJ2-7	TRBV7-8
ATSSRGDTQY	TRBJ2-3	TRBV15
ASSMRPNTEAF	TRBJ1-1	TRBV19
AISEGTGRYGYT	TRBJ1-2	TRBV10-3
ASSPMDGTWGLLDEQY	TRBJ2-7	TRBV18
ASSLRPLHGYT	TRBJ1-2	TRBV5-6
ATTGTGVSWVQETQY	TRBJ2-5	TRBV27
ASSLASGSYNEQF	TRBJ2-1	TRBV5-1
ASSQPAGSGGNTGELF	TRBJ2-2	TRBV4-2
ASSQDLGDWNTIY	TRBJ1-3	TRBV14
ASRPWGTGVSETQY	TRBJ2-5	TRBV2
SVLGHSNQPQH	TRBJ1-5	TRBV29-1
ASSVGQIYGYT	TRBJ1-2	TRBV9
SVMGQSGTYEQY	TRBJ2-7	TRBV29-1
AWSSGQGNEKLF	TRBJ1-4	TRBV30
ASSLVAGDLEQF	TRBJ2-1	TRBV5-4
ASSQVGGLIKAQY	TRBJ2-5	TRBV4-2
ASSNRESNTEAF	TRBJ1-1	TRBV5-1
ASSWTSGRAREQF	TRBJ2-1	TRBV6-5
ASSLFAGQTKSAEQY	TRBJ2-7	TRBV19
ASSLTDSRQGEQF	TRBJ2-1	TRBV18
ATRKGGGGTGELF	TRBJ2-2	TRBV15